This TCR beta chain derives from a study of T cells in Graves' hyperthyroidism and ophthalmopathy. Findings of the study overall: Model-based prediction identified ophthalmopathy a median around 6.5 months prior to its onset. Blood also held most thyroid clonotypes expanded beyond 0.001. Ophthalmopathy was distinguished from stable hyperthyroidism by 13 V-J signatures.

This clonotype was seen ten or more times. Its antigen is undetermined. Looked up from germline, CDR1 is MNHNS and CDR2 is SASEGT. V lost 4 bases and J lost 4, with 10 bases in between. This CDR3 region has 14 residues. Exclusion of patients followed from uncontrolled infection, other autoimmune disease, pregnancy or lactation. What was amplified from RNA transcripts were TCR beta CDR3 regions. A set of HTBI primers served as the primers for a first-round RT-PCR of the TCR CDR3. TCRdb recomputed calls from the multiplex PCR reads with MiXCR, one row per CDR3 protein. The sample has some 400,000 distinct CDR3 sequences; 15% to 20% are singletons.

The chain recombines TRBV6-1 with TRBJ2-2; D is possibly TRBD1 or TRBD2 (5 bases each). The receptor was isolated from a woman between 18 and 29 years old with Graves' hyperthyroidism. Sequencing was carried out using blood. For the CDR3, the DNA is TGTGCCAGCAGTGCACGGGACCTCACCGGGGAGCTGTTTTTT. Protein product: CASSARDLTGELFF.